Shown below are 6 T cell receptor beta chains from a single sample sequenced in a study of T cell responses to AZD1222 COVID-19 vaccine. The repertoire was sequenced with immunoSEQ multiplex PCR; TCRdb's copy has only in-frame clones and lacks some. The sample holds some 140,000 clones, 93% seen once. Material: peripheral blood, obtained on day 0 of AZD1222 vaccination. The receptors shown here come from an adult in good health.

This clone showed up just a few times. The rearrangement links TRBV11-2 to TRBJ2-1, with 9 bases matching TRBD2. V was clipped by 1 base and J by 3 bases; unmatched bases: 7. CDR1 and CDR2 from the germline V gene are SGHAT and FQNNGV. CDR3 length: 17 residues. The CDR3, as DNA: TGTGCCAGCAGCTTAGCAAAGACTAGCGGACGCTACAATGAGCAGTTCTTC. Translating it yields CASSLAKTSGRYNEQFF.

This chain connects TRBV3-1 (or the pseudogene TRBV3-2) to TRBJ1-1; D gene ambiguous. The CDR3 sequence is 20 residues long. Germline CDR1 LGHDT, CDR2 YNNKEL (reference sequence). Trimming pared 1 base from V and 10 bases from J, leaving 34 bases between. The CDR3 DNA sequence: TGTGCCAGCAGCCAAGCTGCTATAGGTTTGGACGTACGACTGACCTTGGTAGCTTTCTTT. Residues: CASSQAAIGLDVRLTLVAFF.

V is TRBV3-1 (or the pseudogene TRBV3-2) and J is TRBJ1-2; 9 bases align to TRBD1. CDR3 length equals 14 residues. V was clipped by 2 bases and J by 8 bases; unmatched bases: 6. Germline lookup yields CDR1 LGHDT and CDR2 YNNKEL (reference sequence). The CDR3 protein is CASSQTQGAGGYTF. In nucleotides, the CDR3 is TGTGCCAGCAGCCAAACACAGGGGGCGGGCGGCTACACCTTC.

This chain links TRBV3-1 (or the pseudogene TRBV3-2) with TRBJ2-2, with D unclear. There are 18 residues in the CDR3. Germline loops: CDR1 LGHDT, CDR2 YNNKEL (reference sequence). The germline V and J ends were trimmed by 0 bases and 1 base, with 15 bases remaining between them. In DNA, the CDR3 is TGTGCCAGCAGCCAAGATCTTTTTTTGGTCGAGAACACCGGGGAGCTGTTTTTT. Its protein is CASSQDLFLVENTGELFF.

The CDR3 loop is CASSKGTQGDQPQHF. The CDR3 region has the DNA TGTGCCAGCAGCAAGGGGACGCAGGGGGACCAGCCCCAGCATTTT. The V call is TRBV6-5, the J call TRBJ1-5; TRBD1 agrees at 7 bases. After removal of 6 bases from V and 7 bases from J, the junction contained 12 bases not matched to a gene. From germline, CDR1 is MNHEY and CDR2 SVGAGI. The CDR3 has 15 residues.

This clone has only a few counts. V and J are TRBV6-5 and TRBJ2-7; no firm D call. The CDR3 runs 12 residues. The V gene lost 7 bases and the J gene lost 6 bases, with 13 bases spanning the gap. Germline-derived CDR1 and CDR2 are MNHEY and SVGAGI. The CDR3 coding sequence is TGTGCCAGCAAGGACCCCATCCGCGAGCAGTACTTC. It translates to CASKDPIREQYF.